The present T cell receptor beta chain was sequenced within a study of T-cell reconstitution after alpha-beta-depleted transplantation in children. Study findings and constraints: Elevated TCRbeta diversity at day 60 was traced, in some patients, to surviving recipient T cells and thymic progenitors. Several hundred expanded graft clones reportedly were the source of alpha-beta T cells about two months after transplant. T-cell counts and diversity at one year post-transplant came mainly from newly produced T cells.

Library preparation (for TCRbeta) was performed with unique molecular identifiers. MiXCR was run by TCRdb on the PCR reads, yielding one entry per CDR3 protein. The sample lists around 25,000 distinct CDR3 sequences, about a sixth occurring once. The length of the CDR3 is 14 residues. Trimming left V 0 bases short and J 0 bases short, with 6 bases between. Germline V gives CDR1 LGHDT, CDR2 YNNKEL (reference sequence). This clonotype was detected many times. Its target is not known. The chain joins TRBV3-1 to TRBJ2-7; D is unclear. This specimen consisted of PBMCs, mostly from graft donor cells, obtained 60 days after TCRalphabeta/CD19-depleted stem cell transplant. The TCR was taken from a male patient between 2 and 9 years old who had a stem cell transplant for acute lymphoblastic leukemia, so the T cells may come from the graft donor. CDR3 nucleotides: TGTGCCAGCAGCCAAGATCCCAACTCCTACGAGCAGTACTTC. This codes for CASSQDPNSYEQYF.